One sample yielded the 31 T cell receptor beta chains listed below, sequenced in a study of human T cells and chemical hapten exposure (TCRdb year 2021). Receptor libraries were prepared by RACE. The data were produced on a NextSeq 500. TCRdb reanalyzed the raw reads on its own, using fastp at Q25 for trimming and MiXCR for clone calling, and kept in-frame beta chains. Rows with a matching CDR3 protein are joined into one entry that keeps the most common DNA and genes. The sample table shows 150,000 to 200,000 distinct CDR3 sequences, and roughly 15% are seen once. Clones ranked in the top ten supply about 1.8% of the sample. This sample's time point label indicates: patch test 1, 2 weeks after DPC sensitization. Read against the paper, the sample's treatment or condition label means: therapeutic diphenylcyclopropenone sensitization with weekly scalp DPC. The specimen was whole blood, collected in connection with sensitization to the hapten diphenylcyclopropenone (DPC). These receptors were obtained from a woman in her 30s with alopecia areata. Some clones in this sample may be carry-over from other donors' samples.

This chain uses TRBV23-1 with TRBJ2-2; weak D call: TRBD1 (5 bases). TRBV23-1 is an ORF, and what it does is uncertain. The CDR3 length is 15 residues. Trimming stripped 4 bases from V and 4 bases from J, with 13 bases between. The CDR3 DNA sequence: TGCGCCAGCAGTCGCATGACAGAAATCACCGGGGAGCTGTTTTTT. It translates to CASSRMTEITGELFF.

This chain joins TRBV7-2 and TRBJ2-3; the D call may be TRBD1 or TRBD2 (5 bases each). CDR3 length: 18 residues. Germline CDR1 and CDR2: SGHTA and FQGNSA. V lost 6 bases to trimming and J lost 3 bases, with 25 bases between them. The chain's CDR3 is CASSRSAGFRGRTDTQYF. The CDR3 DNA sequence: TGTGCCAGCAGTCGCTCCGCCGGGTTCCGGGGACGGACAGATACGCAGTATTTT. Together with reference TRBV7-2 and TRBJ2-3, the CDR3 gives the full variable domain: GAGVSQSPSNKVTEKGKDVELRCDPISGHTALYWYRQSLGQGLEFLIYFQGNSAPDKSGLPSDRFSAERTGGSVSTLTIQRTQQEDSAVYLCASSRSAGFRGRTDTQYFGPGTRLTVL.

This clonotype was counted only a few times. The rearrangement links TRBV5-4 to TRBJ1-4; D unresolved. Trimming took off 0 bases at V and 3 bases at J, with 3 bases between the two ends. Germline loops: CDR1 SGHNT, CDR2 YYREEE (reference sequence). CDR3 size: 13 residues. The CDR3 here is CASSLAANEKLFF. CDR3 coding DNA: TGTGCCAGCAGCTTGGCGGCTAATGAAAAACTGTTTTTT.

This clonotype turned up a few times. The chain uses TRBV5-1 and TRBJ1-4; D may be TRBD1 (6 bases). Between the trimmed V and J ends, which lost 4 bases and 0 bases, there was a span of 10 bases. The CDR3 consists of 15 residues. CDR1 is SGHRS and CDR2 is YFSETQ in the germline V gene. The CDR3 spells CASSHRTATNEKLFF. CDR3 nucleotides: TGCGCCAGCAGCCACAGGACAGCAACTAATGAAAAACTGTTTTTT.

This clonotype was seen repeatedly, ten times or more. The gene calls are TRBV27 and TRBJ1-1; D unclear. V was shortened by 5 bases and J by 0 bases, with 16 bases between the two germline ends. The CDR3 is made up of 16 amino acids. Germline lookup yields CDR1 MNHEY and CDR2 SMNVEV (reference sequence). The CDR3 sequence: CASSPQDGRMNTEAFF. The DNA for the CDR3 is TGTGCCAGCAGTCCTCAGGACGGCCGGATGAACACTGAAGCTTTCTTT.

This clonotype was detected ten times or more. The chain employs TRBV6-6 and TRBJ1-6; D is undetermined. Trimming removed 4 bases at V and 7 bases at J, with 17 bases between. The CDR3 consists of 16 residues. In germline, CDR1 is MNHNY, CDR2 SVGAGI (reference sequence). CDR3 sequence: CASSFNSPSWNSPLHF. In DNA, the CDR3 is TGTGCCAGCAGTTTCAACAGCCCTAGTTGGAATTCACCCCTCCACTTT.

This chain connects TRBV24-1 to TRBJ2-4; D is unresolved. This CDR3 has 13 residues. Germline loops: CDR1 KGHDR, CDR2 SFDVKD. V was trimmed by 3 bases and J by 8 bases, leaving 10 bases between them. CDR3 sequence reads: CATSDDKNDIQYF. The CDR3 DNA sequence: TGTGCCACCAGTGATGACAAGAACGACATTCAGTACTTC.

This clonotype has more than one count but fewer than ten. CDR3 nucleotide sequence: TGTGCCAGCAGCCCAAGGGTCCCAGGACTTTACAATGAGCAGTTCTTC. As protein: CASSPRVPGLYNEQFF. This rearrangement joins TRBV11-2 to TRBJ2-1; tentatively, D is TRBD2 (5 bases). Germline V gives CDR1 SGHAT, CDR2 FQNNGV. The V gene lost 5 bases and the J gene lost 4 bases, with 18 bases spanning the gap. The CDR3 runs 16 residues. The full variable domain, rest sourced from reference TRBV11-2 and TRBJ2-1, is EAGVAQSPRYKIIEKRQSVAFWCNPISGHATLYWYQQILGQGPKLLIQFQNNGVVDDSQLPKDRFSAERLKGVDSTLKIQPAKLEDSAVYLCASSPRVPGLYNEQFFGPGTRLTVL.

The chain joins TRBV7-2 to TRBJ1-2; D is unresolved. V gave up 1 base and J gave up 0 bases, with 9 bases separating them. This CDR3 has 15 residues. Germline lookup yields CDR1 SGHTA and CDR2 FQGNSA. The CDR3 reads CASSLERRTNYGYTF. The CDR3 nucleotides are TGTGCCAGCAGCTTAGAGCGCAGAACTAACTATGGCTACACCTTC.

This clonotype was counted ten times or more. The chain has TRBV20-1 and TRBJ1-3; D is possibly TRBD1 (5 bases). The V end was cut by 7 bases, the J end by 1 base, with 14 bases between. The CDR3 has 14 residues. Per germline, CDR1 DFQATT and CDR2 SNEGSKA (reference sequence). Here the CDR3 reads CSVGGALSGNTIYF. The CDR3 coding sequence is TGCAGTGTGGGGGGAGCTTTATCTGGAAACACCATATATTTT.

This chain links TRBV7-2 with TRBJ1-2, with 7 bases matching TRBD1. With V trimmed by 5 bases and J by 5 bases, 5 bases remained unmatched. The CDR3 length is 13 residues. Germline CDR1 and CDR2: SGHTA and FQGNSA. This chain's CDR3 is CASSPGQEYGYTF. CDR3 nucleotide sequence: TGTGCCAGCAGCCCCGGACAGGAATATGGCTACACCTTC.

CDR3 in amino acids: CASRFTGGDTQYF. The CDR3, as DNA: TGTGCCAGCAGATTTACTGGGGGAGATACGCAGTATTTT. V and J are TRBV7-3 and TRBJ2-3; either TRBD1 or TRBD2 may supply D (5 bases each). This CDR3 has 13 amino acids. V was clipped by 6 bases and J by 5 bases, with 12 bases between them. Germline CDR1 reads SGHTA; CDR2 reads FQGTGA.

The chain carries TRBV9 and TRBJ2-2; D unresolved. The CDR3 sequence is 15 residues long. Looked up from germline, CDR1 is SGDLS and CDR2 is YYNGEE. V shed 0 bases and J shed 2 bases, with 8 bases lying between them. The chain's CDR3 is CASSVAASNTGELFF. The DNA for the CDR3 is TGTGCCAGCAGCGTAGCGGCTAGTAACACCGGGGAGCTGTTTTTT.

Ten or more counts support this clonotype. The chain joins TRBV7-2 to TRBJ2-3, with a possible D match to TRBD1 (6 bases). The germline V gene encodes CDR1 SGHTA and CDR2 FQGNSA. CDR3 length: 14 amino acids. The V end was cut by 1 base, the J end by 4 bases, with 9 bases between. The CDR3 region is CASSLGGRADTQYF. Here the CDR3 DNA reads TGTGCCAGCAGCTTAGGGGGGCGGGCAGATACGCAGTATTTT.

There are many counts of this clonotype. V usage is TRBV28 and J usage is TRBJ2-2; 12 bases line up with TRBD2. In germline, CDR1 is MDHEN, CDR2 SYDVKM. The CDR3 consists of 16 residues. Unmatched junction bases numbered 8, after V lost 5 bases and J lost 7 bases. The CDR3 here is CASSATSGRYIGELFF. In DNA, the CDR3 is TGTGCCAGCAGTGCCACTAGCGGGAGGTATATCGGGGAGCTGTTTTTT.

This clonotype was counted a few times. The chain links TRBV29-1 to TRBJ2-2; a possible D gene is TRBD1 (5 bases). CDR1 and CDR2 from the germline V gene are SQVTM and ANQGSEA. The CDR3 extends over 12 amino acids. V shed 5 bases and J shed 6 bases, with 10 bases lying between them. CDR3 residues: CSVIQGAGELFF. The CDR3 bases are TGCAGCGTTATCCAAGGGGCCGGGGAGCTGTTTTTT.

Only a few counts were recorded for this clonotype. The CDR3 DNA sequence: TGCAGCGTTGAAGAACTCGGGGGAGCAGAGTTCACTGAAGCTTTCTTT. Translating gives CSVEELGGAEFTEAFF. This rearrangement joins TRBV29-1 to TRBJ1-1; TRBD1 might be the D (5 bases). The V end was cut by 0 bases, the J end by 4 bases, with 18 bases between. The CDR3 length is 16 residues. Germline V gene sequence: CDR1 SQVTM, CDR2 ANQGSEA.

This clonotype occurred many times. The J gene is TRBJ1-2, the V gene TRBV5-4; D gene uncertain. The V end was cut by 0 bases, the J end by 4 bases, with 10 bases between. CDR3 size: 14 residues. Germline CDR1 SGHNT, CDR2 YYREEE (reference sequence). This CDR3 reads CASSLASFGYGYTF. The CDR3 nucleotides are TGTGCCAGCAGCTTGGCATCCTTTGGCTATGGCTACACCTTC.

The chain combines TRBV12-3 or TRBV12-4 with TRBJ1-1; 7 bases fit TRBD1. CDR3 length: 13 amino acids. V dropped 5 bases and J dropped 11; count of bases not matched to a gene: 11. The CDR3 DNA sequence: TGTGCCAGCAGTGCGAGACAGGGATTGTTGGCTTTCTTT. This codes for CASSARQGLLAFF.

The rearrangement uses TRBV28 and TRBJ2-2, with TRBD2 as a possible D gene (5 bases). The CDR3 covers 14 residues. In germline, CDR1 is MDHEN, CDR2 SYDVKM. V lost 3 bases to trimming and J lost 6 bases, with 11 bases between them. The CDR3 DNA sequence: TGTGCCAGCAGTTTCCTTTCCGGGGCCGGGGAGCTGTTTTTT. Its translation is CASSFLSGAGELFF.

In its sample, this clonotype was seen a few times. The V and J genes are TRBV3-1 and TRBJ2-7; TRBD2 might be the D (6 bases). Trimming shortened V by 4 bases and J by 0 bases, and 10 bases separated the two germline ends. The CDR3 has 14 residues. In germline, CDR1 is LGHDT, CDR2 YNNKEL (reference sequence). Here the CDR3 reads CASSRDWVSYEQYF. The DNA for the CDR3 is TGTGCCAGCAGCCGGGACTGGGTCTCCTACGAGCAGTACTTC.

The chain combines TRBV27 with TRBJ2-7, with unresolved D. Trimming took off 5 bases at V and 1 base at J, with 9 bases between the two ends. Germline CDR1 and CDR2: MNHEY and SMNVEV (reference sequence). The CDR3 has 13 amino acids. CDR3: CASSPLGSYEQYF. CDR3 DNA: TGTGCCAGCAGTCCCTTAGGATCCTACGAGCAGTACTTC.

This clonotype was found many times. The genes are TRBV12-3 or TRBV12-4 and TRBJ1-5, with 9 nucleotides matching TRBD1. Unmatched junction bases numbered 4, after V lost 3 bases and J lost 4 bases. The CDR3 is made up of 15 amino acids. The CDR3: CASSLDRGGNQPQHF. The CDR3 DNA follows: TGTGCCAGCAGTTTGGACAGGGGTGGAAATCAGCCCCAGCATTTT.

The chain uses TRBV9 and TRBJ2-5; D is undetermined. The CDR3 consists of 16 residues. CDR1 SGDLS and CDR2 YYNGEE come from the germline V gene. V lost 0 bases to trimming and J lost 5 bases, with 17 bases between them. CDR3: CASSVGTRMELETQYF. In DNA form, the CDR3 reads TGTGCCAGCAGCGTAGGGACCCGGATGGAGTTGGAGACCCAGTACTTC.

A few counts support this clonotype. V gene TRBV7-3 combines with J gene TRBJ2-1; 8 bases fit TRBD2. This CDR3 is 15 amino acids long. Trimming at V came to 5 bases and at J to 6 bases, leaving 9 bases not matched to a gene. The germline CDR1 and CDR2 sequences are SGHTA and FQGTGA. CDR3: CASSPQSGSINEQFF. The CDR3 nucleotides read TGTGCCAGCAGCCCCCAAAGCGGGAGCATCAATGAGCAGTTCTTC.

This chain connects TRBV28 to TRBJ1-1, with 9 bases lining up with TRBD1. This CDR3 spans 13 amino acids. Trimming removed 7 bases from V and 4 bases from J; junction bases left unmatched: 4. Germline values: CDR1 MDHEN, CDR2 SYDVKM. The CDR3 DNA is TGTGCCAGCACTCGACAGGGGGGCACTGAAGCTTTCTTT. Translation gives CASTRQGGTEAFF.

This chain uses TRBV6-1 with TRBJ2-1, with 7 bases lining up with TRBD1. V gave up 6 bases and J gave up 0 bases; unmatched junction bases: 5. CDR3 size: 15 residues. The germline V gene has CDR1 MNHNS and CDR2 SASEGT. The CDR3 loop reads CASRLGTDSYNEQFF. The CDR3 DNA sequence: TGTGCCAGCAGGTTGGGGACAGACTCCTACAATGAGCAGTTCTTC.

This clonotype was observed a handful of times. CDR3: CASSLAPRSPYEQYF. The CDR3, as DNA: TGTGCCAGCAGCTTAGCGCCTAGAAGCCCCTACGAGCAGTACTTC. J is TRBJ2-7 and V is TRBV7-2; D is undetermined. CDR1 and CDR2 from the germline V gene are SGHTA and FQGNSA. This CDR3 is 15 amino acids long. Trimming left V 0 bases short and J 2 bases short, with 11 bases between.

V and J are TRBV2 and TRBJ1-5; TRBD1 aligns across 11 bases. The J segment lost 1 base and the V segment lost 6 bases, leaving 2 bases of the junction unmatched. Germline CDR1 reads SNHLY; CDR2 reads FYNNEI. The CDR3 runs to 15 residues. CDR3 region: CASSGQGASNQPQHF. The CDR3 bases are TGTGCCAGCAGCGGACAGGGGGCGAGCAATCAGCCCCAGCATTTT. Full variable domain (remainder filled in from reference TRBV2 and TRBJ1-5): EPEVTQTPSHQVTQMGQEVILRCVPISNHLYFYWYRQILGQKVEFLVSFYNNEISEKSEIFDDQFSVERPDGSNFTLKIRSTKLEDSAMYFCASSGQGASNQPQHFGDGTRLSIL.

This clonotype appeared a few times. V is TRBV6-5 and J is TRBJ2-5, with TRBD1 matching over 9 bases. V shed 5 bases and J 2 bases; nucleotides not matched to a gene: 3. This CDR3 is 14 amino acids long. Germline CDR1 reads MNHEY; CDR2 reads SVGAGI. The CDR3 loop reads CASSTGTGQETQYF. CDR3 coding DNA: TGTGCCAGCAGTACCGGGACAGGGCAAGAGACCCAGTACTTC.

This clonotype was observed many times. The chain uses TRBV7-9 and TRBJ2-1; TRBD1 might be the D (7 bases). CDR1 is SEHNR, CDR2 FQNEAQ, per germline (reference sequence). V lost 7 bases and J 16 bases, leaving 26 bases between the germline ends. There are 14 residues in the CDR3. The CDR3 DNA reads as TGTGCCAGCACCCAGGGGGGACGGGATGGAAATTATTTCTTC. Its protein is CASTQGGRDGNYFF.